The text below deals with one TCR beta chain. Vbeta (60) and Jbeta (13) primers were used in the PCR. The assay was immunoSEQ multiplex PCR, and TCRdb's table has in-frame clones only and misses some. The sample lists around 190,000 clones, approximately 86% seen once, with more than 0.25% in the top ten. The CDR3 is made up of 14 amino acids. V shed 1 base and J 5 bases; nucleotides not matched to a gene: 4. Germline V gene sequence: CDR1 SGHTA, CDR2 FQGTGA. The data were obtained in a study of cytomegalovirus exposure and HLA in healthy donors. The TCR originated in a woman in her thirties in good health and CMV-seronegative. The chain recombines TRBV7-3 with TRBJ2-5; TRBD2 agrees at 7 bases. The sequencing sample was made of PBMCs. CDR3 bases: TGTGCCAGCAGCTTAAATGGGGGAGGGGAGACCCAGTACTTC. Amino acid sequence: CASSLNGGGETQYF.